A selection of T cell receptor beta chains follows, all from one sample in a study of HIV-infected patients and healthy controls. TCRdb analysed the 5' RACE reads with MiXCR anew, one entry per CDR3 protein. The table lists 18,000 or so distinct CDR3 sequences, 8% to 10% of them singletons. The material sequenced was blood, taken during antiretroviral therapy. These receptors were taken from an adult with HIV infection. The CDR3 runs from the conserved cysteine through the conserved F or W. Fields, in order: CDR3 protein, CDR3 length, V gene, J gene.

CASSPGTGSVRDIQYF	16	TRBV5-4	TRBJ2-4
CASSLIMLNTEAFF	14	TRBV7-2	TRBJ1-1
CASSQGWLAGDTQYF	15	TRBV4-1	TRBJ2-3
CASSQDIPGGHEQYF	15	TRBV4-2	TRBJ2-7
CSARPPAGGPSYEQYF	16	TRBV20-1	TRBJ2-7
CASTSGDGNQPQHF	14	TRBV6-1	TRBJ1-5
CASSPTGGRQETQYF	15	TRBV5-4	TRBJ2-5
CASSSLRPRDEKLFF	15	TRBV7-9	TRBJ1-4
CASSLLQGASEQYF	14	TRBV11-2	TRBJ2-7
CASRGDRGGVTEAFF	15	TRBV2	TRBJ1-1
CASSYGTSGPWEQYF	15	TRBV5-4	TRBJ2-7
CASSLGLAAEQFF	13	TRBV6-2/TRBV6-3	TRBJ2-1
CASSSNPIRGTDTQYF	16	TRBV6-5	TRBJ2-3
CSVDAGTRATGELFF	15	TRBV29-1	TRBJ2-2
CASSTARSGYTF	12	TRBV19	TRBJ1-2
CASSLEFTNEKLFF	14	TRBV5-1	TRBJ1-4
CASHWGTVNTEAFF	14	TRBV19	TRBJ1-1
CASSPVGQGRRAFF	14	TRBV6-1	TRBJ1-1
CASREGWNTEAFF	13	TRBV28	TRBJ1-1
CSGSQGAEETQYF	13	TRBV29-1	TRBJ2-5
CASSFSQETQYF	12	TRBV5-8	TRBJ2-5
CASSPTGPSPRETQYF	16	TRBV6-4	TRBJ2-5
CAISPGLAGESGANVLTF	18	TRBV10-3	TRBJ2-6
CASSPANYGYTF	12	TRBV7-8	TRBJ1-2
CASGGNYGYTF	11	TRBV25-1	TRBJ1-2
CAINLLGGAVNQPQHF	16	TRBV28	TRBJ1-5
CASSPREGFYEQYF	14	TRBV4-1	TRBJ2-7
CSARAVTYEQYF	12	TRBV20-1	TRBJ2-7
CASSLRDRGYEQYF	14	TRBV7-2	TRBJ2-7
CASSFDKLNQPQHF	14	TRBV28	TRBJ1-5
CASRDLGTDTQYF	13	TRBV5-4	TRBJ2-3
CASSLGTRRETQYF	14	TRBV11-2	TRBJ2-5
CASSLEQGLEQYF	13	TRBV5-1	TRBJ2-7
CASSPVRGPLRGYTF	15	TRBV14	TRBJ1-2
CATSGPGEATSGSSYNEQFF	20	TRBV24-1	TRBJ2-1
CASSPTRSSYEQYF	14	TRBV6-1	TRBJ2-7
CASSFTGRSNQPQHF	15	TRBV5-5	TRBJ1-5
CATDPGSSPLHF	12	TRBV28	TRBJ1-6
CASSLVGQGREPQHF	15	TRBV12-3/TRBV12-4	TRBJ1-5
CAGKQGRGGYTF	12	TRBV12-3/TRBV12-4	TRBJ1-2
CASRFSAETQYF	12	TRBV7-9	TRBJ2-5
CSVEAERGEQYF	12	TRBV29-1	TRBJ2-7
CASSPMGHHPNYGYTF	16	TRBV7-8	TRBJ1-2
CASSLWTGDLFF	12	TRBV28	TRBJ2-1
CASSPTGENTEAFF	14	TRBV7-3	TRBJ1-1